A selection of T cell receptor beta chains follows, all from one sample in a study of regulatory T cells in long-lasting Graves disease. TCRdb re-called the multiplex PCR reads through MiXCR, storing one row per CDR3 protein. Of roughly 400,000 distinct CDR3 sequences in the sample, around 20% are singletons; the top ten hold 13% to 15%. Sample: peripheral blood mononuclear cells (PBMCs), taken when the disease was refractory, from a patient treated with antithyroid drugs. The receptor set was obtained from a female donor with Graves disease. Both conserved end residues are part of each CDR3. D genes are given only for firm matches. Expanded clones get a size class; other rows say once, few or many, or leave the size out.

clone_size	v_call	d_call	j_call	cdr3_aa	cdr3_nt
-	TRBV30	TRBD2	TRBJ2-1	CAWSVTRTSGSLDEQFF	TGTGCCTGGAGTGTAACCAGGACTAGCGGGAGTTTGGATGAGCAGTTCTTC
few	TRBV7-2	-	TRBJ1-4	CASSSSYEKLFF	TGTGCCAGCAGCTCCTCGTATGAAAAACTGTTTTTT
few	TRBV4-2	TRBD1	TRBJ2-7	CASSPGQGAWEQYF	TGTGCCAGCAGCCCAGGACAGGGGGCATGGGAGCAGTACTTC
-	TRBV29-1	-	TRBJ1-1	CSVPDSGTEAFF	TGCAGCGTTCCAGACTCTGGGACTGAAGCTTTCTTT
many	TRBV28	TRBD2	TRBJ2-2	CASSLAGVTGELFF	TGTGCCAGCAGTTTAGCGGGAGTCACCGGGGAGCTGTTTTTT
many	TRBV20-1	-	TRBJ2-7	CSAEASYEQYF	TGCAGTGCGGAGGCCTCCTACGAGCAGTACTTC
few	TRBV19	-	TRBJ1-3	CASSLVGRSSSGNTIYF	TGTGCCAGTAGCCTGGTGGGCAGGTCGTCCTCTGGAAACACCATATATTTT
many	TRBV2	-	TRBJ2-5	CASIPWGTQYF	TGTGCCAGCATTCCCTGGGGGACCCAGTACTTC
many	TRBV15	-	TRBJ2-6	CATSPHRDSGANVLTF	TGTGCCACCAGCCCGCACAGGGACTCTGGGGCCAACGTCCTGACTTTC
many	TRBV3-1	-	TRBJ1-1	CASSASHLGTEAFF	TGTGCCAGCAGCGCATCCCATCTGGGCACTGAAGCTTTCTTT
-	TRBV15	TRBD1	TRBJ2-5	CATSSRQGQGLETQYF	TGTGCCACCAGCAGCCGCCAGGGACAGGGGCTAGAGACCCAGTACTTC
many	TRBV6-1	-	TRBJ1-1	CASSLFRDTEAFF	TGTGCCAGCTCCTTATTCCGGGACACTGAAGCTTTCTTT
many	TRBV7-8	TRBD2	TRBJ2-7	CASSLGNSGRNYEQYF	TGTGCCAGCAGCTTGGGTAACAGCGGGAGGAATTACGAGCAGTACTTC
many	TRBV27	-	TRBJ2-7	CASSPGGKRHEQYF	TGTGCCAGCAGTCCCGGCGGGAAGCGCCACGAGCAGTACTTC
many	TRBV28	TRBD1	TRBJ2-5	CASSLGPTSQGEQETQYF	TGTGCCAGCAGTTTGGGACCCACCTCACAGGGGGAACAAGAGACCCAGTACTTC